This TCR beta chain was sequenced in a study of shared clonotypes between healthy human individuals. Broader study findings: It was observed that about 5% of naive CD4 clonotypes were shared across a handful of donors.

Within Nashville, Tennessee resided all donors, each a Caucasian adult. Measured with immunoSEQ multiplex PCR; TCRdb has only the in-frame clones, and not every one. The table has more than 850,000 clones, 70% to 80% seen once. Germline CDR1 is MGHDK and CDR2 is SYGVNS. The CDR3 extends over 10 amino acids. Trimming shortened V by 7 bases and J by 10 bases, and 10 bases separated the two germline ends. About this clone itself: The antigen is unknown.

The receptor was isolated from a man younger than 35 in good health. Some clones in this sample may be carry-over from other donors' samples. The chain carries TRBV25-1 and TRBJ2-5, with D uncertain. The sequencing sample was made of memory CD4+ T cells from PBMCs. Subset in this sample: CD45RA-negative fraction. The CDR3 sequence: CASTGNSQYF. Written as DNA, the CDR3 is TGTGCCAGCACTGGGAATAGCCAGTACTTC.